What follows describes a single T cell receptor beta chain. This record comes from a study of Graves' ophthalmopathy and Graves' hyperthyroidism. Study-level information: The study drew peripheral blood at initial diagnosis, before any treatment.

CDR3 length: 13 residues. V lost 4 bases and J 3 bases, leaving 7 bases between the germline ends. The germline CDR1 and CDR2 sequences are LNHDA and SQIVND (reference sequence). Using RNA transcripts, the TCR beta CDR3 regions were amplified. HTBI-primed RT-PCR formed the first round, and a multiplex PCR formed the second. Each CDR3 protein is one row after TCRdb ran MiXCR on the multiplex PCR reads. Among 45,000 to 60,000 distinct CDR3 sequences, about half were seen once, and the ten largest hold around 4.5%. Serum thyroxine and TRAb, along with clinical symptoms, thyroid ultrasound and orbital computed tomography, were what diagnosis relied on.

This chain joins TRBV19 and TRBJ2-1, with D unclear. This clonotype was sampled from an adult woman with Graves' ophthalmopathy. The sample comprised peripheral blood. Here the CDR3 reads CASSKLGYNEQFF. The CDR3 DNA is TGTGCCAGTAGTAAGTTGGGCTACAATGAGCAGTTCTTC. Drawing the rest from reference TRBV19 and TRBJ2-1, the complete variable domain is DGGITQSPKYLFRKEGQNVTLSCEQNLNHDAMYWYRQDPGQGLRLIYYSQIVNDFQKGDIAEGYSVSREKKESFPLTVTSAQKNPTAFYLCASSKLGYNEQFFGPGTRLTVL.